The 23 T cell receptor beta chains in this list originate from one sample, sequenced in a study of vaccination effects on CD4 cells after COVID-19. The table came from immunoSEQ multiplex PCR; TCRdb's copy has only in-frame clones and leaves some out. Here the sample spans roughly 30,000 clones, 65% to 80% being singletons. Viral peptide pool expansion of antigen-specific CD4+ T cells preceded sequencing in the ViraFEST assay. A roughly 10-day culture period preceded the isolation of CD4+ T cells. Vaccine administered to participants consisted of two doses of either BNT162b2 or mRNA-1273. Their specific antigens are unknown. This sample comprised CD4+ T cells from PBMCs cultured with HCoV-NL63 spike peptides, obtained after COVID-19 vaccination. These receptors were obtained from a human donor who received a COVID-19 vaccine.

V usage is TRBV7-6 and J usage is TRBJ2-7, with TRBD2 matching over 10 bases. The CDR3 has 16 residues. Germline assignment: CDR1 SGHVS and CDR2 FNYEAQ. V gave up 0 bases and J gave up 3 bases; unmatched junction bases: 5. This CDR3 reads CASSLAASGSVYEQYF. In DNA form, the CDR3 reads TGTGCCAGCAGCTTAGCGGCTAGCGGGAGTGTCTACGAGCAGTACTTC.

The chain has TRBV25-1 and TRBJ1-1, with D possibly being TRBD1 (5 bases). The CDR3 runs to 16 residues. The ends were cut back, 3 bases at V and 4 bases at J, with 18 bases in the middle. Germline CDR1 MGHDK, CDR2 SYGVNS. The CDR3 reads CASSDGIGAGGTEAFF. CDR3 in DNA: TGTGCCAGCAGTGATGGGATCGGGGCGGGGGGCACTGAAGCTTTCTTT. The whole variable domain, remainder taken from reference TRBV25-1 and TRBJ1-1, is EADIYQTPRYLVIGTGKKITLECSQTMGHDKMYWYQQDPGMELHLIHYSYGVNSTEKGDLSSESTVSRIRTEHFPLTLESARPSHTSQYLCASSDGIGAGGTEAFFGQGTRLTVV.

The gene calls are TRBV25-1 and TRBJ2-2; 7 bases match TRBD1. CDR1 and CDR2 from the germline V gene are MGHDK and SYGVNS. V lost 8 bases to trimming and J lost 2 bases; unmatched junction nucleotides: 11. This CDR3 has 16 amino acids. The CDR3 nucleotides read TGTGCCAGCTGGGGGCCGACAGGGATTAACACCGGGGAGCTGTTTTTT. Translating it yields CASWGPTGINTGELFF.

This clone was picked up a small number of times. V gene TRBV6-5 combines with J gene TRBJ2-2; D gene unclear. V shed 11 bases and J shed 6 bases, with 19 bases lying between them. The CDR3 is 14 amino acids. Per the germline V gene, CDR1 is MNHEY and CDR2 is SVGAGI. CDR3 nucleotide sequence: TGTGCCGGGGTCAAGGAACCGGTCGCCGGGGAGCTGTTTTTT. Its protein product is CAGVKEPVAGELFF.

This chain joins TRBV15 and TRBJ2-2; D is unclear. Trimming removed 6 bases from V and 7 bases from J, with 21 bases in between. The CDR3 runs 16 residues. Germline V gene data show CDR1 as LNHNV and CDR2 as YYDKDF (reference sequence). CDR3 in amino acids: CATRNPQDGPSGELFF. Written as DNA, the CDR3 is TGTGCCACCAGGAATCCTCAAGATGGGCCTAGCGGGGAGCTGTTTTTT.

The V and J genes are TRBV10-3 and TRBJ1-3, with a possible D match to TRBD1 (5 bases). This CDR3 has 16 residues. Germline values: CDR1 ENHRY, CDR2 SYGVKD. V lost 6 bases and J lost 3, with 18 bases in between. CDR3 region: CAISPVMGVGGNTIYF. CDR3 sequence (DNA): TGTGCCATCAGCCCTGTGATGGGGGTTGGTGGAAACACCATATATTTT.

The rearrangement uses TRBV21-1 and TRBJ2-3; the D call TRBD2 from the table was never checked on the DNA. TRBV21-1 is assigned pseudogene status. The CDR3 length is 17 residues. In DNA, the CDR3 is TGTGCCAGCAGCAAAGTCGACCGCCCGGGATGTCGAGATACGCAGTATTTT. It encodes CASSKVDRPGCRDTQYF.

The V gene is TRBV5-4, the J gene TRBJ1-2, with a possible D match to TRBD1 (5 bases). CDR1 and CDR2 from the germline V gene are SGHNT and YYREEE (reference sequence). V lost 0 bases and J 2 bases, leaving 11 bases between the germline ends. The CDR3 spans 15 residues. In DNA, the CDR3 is TGTGCCAGCAGCTTGGCGGCAGGGATGAACTATGGCTACACCTTC. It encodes CASSLAAGMNYGYTF. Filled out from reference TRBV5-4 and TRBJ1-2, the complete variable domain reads ETGVTQSPTHLIKTRGQQVTLRCSSQSGHNTVSWYQQALGQGPQFIFQYYREEENGRGNFPPRFSGLQFPNYSSELNVNALELDDSALYLCASSLAAGMNYGYTFGSGTRLTVV.

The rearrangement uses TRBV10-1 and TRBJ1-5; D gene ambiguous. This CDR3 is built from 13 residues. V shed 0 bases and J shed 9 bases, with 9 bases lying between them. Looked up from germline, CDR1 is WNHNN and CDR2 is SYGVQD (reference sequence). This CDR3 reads CASSESGSRPQHF. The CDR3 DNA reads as TGCGCCAGCAGTGAGTCAGGAAGCCGGCCCCAGCATTTT.

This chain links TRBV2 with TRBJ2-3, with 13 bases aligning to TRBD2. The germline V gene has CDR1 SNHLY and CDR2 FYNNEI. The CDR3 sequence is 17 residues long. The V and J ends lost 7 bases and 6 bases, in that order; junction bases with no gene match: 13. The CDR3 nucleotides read TGTGCCAGCATCCGACCGACTAGCGGGAGGCCGGGGGATACGCAGTATTTT. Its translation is CASIRPTSGRPGDTQYF.

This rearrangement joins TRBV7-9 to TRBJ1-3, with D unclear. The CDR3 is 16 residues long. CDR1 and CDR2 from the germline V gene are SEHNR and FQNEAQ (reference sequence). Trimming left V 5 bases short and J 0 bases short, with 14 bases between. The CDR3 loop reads CASSPDPDISGNTIYF. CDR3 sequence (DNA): TGTGCCAGCAGCCCAGACCCTGATATCTCTGGAAACACCATATATTTT.

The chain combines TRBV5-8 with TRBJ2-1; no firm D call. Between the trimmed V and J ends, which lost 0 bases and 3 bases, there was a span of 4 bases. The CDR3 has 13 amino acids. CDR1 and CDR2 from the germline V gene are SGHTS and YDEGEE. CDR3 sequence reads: CASSLEVYNEQFF. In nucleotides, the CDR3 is TGTGCCAGCAGCTTGGAGGTCTACAATGAGCAGTTCTTC.

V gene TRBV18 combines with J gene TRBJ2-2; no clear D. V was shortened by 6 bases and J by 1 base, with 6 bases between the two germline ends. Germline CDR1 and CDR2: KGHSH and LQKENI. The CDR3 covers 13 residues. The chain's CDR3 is CASSVRNTGELFF. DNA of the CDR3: TGTGCCAGCTCGGTGAGGAACACCGGGGAGCTGTTTTTT.

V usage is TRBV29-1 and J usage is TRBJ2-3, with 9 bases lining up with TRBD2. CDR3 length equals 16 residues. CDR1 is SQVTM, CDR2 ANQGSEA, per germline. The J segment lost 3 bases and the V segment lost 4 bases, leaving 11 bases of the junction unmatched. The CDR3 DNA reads TGCAGCGTTGTACCCCGTGGGGCGGGAGGGACAGATACGCAGTATTTT. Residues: CSVVPRGAGGTDTQYF.

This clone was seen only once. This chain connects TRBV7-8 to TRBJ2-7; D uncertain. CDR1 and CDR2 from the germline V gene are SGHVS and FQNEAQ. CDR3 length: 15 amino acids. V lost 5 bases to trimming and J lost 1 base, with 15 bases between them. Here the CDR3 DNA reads TGTGCCAGCAGCCCGACGACAAAGCCGTCCTACGAGCAGTACTTC. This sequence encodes CASSPTTKPSYEQYF. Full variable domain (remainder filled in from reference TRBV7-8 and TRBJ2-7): GAGVSQSPRYKVAKRGQDVALRCDPISGHVSLFWYQQALGQGPEFLTYFQNEAQLDKSGLPSDRFFAERPEGSVSTLKIQRTQQEDSAVYLCASSPTTKPSYEQYFGPGTRLTVT.

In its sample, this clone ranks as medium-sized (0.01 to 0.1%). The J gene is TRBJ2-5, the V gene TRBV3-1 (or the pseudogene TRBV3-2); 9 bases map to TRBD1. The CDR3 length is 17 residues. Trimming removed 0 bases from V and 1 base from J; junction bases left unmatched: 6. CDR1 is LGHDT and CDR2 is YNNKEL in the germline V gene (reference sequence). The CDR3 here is CASSQDLLTGGQETQYF. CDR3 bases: TGTGCCAGCAGCCAAGATCTTCTGACAGGGGGCCAAGAGACCCAGTACTTC.

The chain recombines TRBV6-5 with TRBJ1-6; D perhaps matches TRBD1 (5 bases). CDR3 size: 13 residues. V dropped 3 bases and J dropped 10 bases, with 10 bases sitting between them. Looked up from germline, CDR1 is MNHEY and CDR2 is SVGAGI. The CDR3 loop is CASSYQGWSPLHF. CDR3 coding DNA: TGTGCCAGCAGTTATCAGGGTTGGTCACCCCTCCACTTT.

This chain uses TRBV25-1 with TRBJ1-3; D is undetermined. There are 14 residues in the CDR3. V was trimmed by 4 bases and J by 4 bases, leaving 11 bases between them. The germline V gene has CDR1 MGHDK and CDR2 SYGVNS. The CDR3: CASSARTGGNTIYF. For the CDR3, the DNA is TGTGCCAGCAGTGCTCGGACTGGAGGAAACACCATATATTTT.

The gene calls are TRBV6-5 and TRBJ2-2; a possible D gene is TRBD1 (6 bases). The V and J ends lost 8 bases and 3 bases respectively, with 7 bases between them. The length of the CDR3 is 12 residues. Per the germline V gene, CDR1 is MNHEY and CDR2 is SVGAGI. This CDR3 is CASAGDTGELFF. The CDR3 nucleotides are TGTGCCAGCGCAGGGGACACCGGGGAGCTGTTTTTT.

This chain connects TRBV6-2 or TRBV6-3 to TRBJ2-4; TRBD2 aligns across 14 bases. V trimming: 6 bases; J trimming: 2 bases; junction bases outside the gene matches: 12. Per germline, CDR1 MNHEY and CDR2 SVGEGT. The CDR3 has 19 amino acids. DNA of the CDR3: TGTGCCAGCAGCAACAGACTAGCGGGAGGGGGTTTGACCAAAAACATTCAGTACTTC. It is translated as CASSNRLAGGGLTKNIQYF.

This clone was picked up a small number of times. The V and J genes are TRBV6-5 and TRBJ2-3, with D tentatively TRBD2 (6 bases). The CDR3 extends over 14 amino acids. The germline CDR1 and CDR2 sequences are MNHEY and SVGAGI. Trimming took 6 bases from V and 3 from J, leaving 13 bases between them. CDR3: CASRRGGPTDTQYF. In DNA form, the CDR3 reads TGTGCCAGCAGGAGAGGAGGGCCAACAGATACGCAGTATTTT.

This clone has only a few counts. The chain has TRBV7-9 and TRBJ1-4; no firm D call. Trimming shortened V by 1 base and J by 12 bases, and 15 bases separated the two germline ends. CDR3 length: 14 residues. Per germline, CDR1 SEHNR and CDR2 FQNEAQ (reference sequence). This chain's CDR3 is CASSLETGARQLFF. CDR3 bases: TGTGCCAGCAGCTTAGAAACGGGAGCGCGGCAACTGTTTTTT.

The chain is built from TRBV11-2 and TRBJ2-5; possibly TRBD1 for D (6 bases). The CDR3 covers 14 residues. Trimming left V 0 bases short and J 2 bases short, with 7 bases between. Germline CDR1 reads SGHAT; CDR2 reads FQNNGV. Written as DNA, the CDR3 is TGTGCCAGCAGCTTAGATACAGGGCAAGAGACCCAGTACTTC. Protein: CASSLDTGQETQYF.